The 13 T cell receptor beta chains below come from one sample, sequenced in a study of CD4 T cells in relation to SARS-CoV-2 and coronaviruses. Sequenced by immunoSEQ multiplex PCR; TCRdb stores in-frame clones only, minus some. The sample consists of some 38,000 clones, around four fifths of them appearing once. The antigens for these receptors are not known. Source material: memory CD4+ T cells from PBMCs, cultured in vitro. The receptors derive from an adult with COVID-19.

The V call is TRBV2, the J call TRBJ2-1; D remains unclear. Trimming cost V 0 bases and J 8 bases, with 11 bases left between them. This CDR3 spans 14 amino acids. Germline assignment: CDR1 SNHLY and CDR2 FYNNEI. CDR3: CASSEAAGLYEQFF. CDR3 DNA sequence: TGTGCCAGCAGTGAAGCAGCCGGGTTGTATGAGCAGTTCTTC.

This chain connects TRBV28 to TRBJ1-1; D not certain. V dropped 2 bases and J dropped 11 bases, with 18 bases sitting between them. Germline-derived CDR1 and CDR2 are MDHEN and SYDVKM. This CDR3 is 14 amino acids long. This CDR3 is CASSLDLSARVAFF. In DNA form, the CDR3 reads TGTGCCAGCAGTTTAGATCTCTCGGCGCGGGTGGCTTTCTTT. Complete variable domain (other parts from reference TRBV28 and TRBJ1-1): DVKVTQSSRYLVKRTGEKVFLECVQDMDHENMFWYRQDPGLGLRLIYFSYDVKMKEKGDIPEGYSVSREKKERFSLILESASTNQTSMYLCASSLDLSARVAFFGQGTRLTVV.

The chain couples TRBV4-2 to TRBJ2-2, with 10 bases identical to TRBD1. CDR1 is LGHNA and CDR2 is YNFKEQ in the germline V gene. V lost 3 bases, J lost 1 base, and 5 bases stayed unmatched. The length of the CDR3 is 17 residues. The DNA for the CDR3 is TGTGCCAGCAGCCATCAAGGGACAGGGGAGAACACCGGGGAGCTGTTTTTT. This translates into CASSHQGTGENTGELFF.

J is TRBJ1-1 and V is TRBV5-1; TRBD1 matches at 10 bases. V lost 3 bases to trimming and J lost 1 base; unmatched junction nucleotides: 9. This CDR3 spans 17 amino acids. In germline, CDR1 is SGHRS, CDR2 YFSETQ. The CDR3 here is CASSSETGGWGNTEAFF. CDR3 DNA: TGCGCCAGCAGCTCGGAGACAGGGGGCTGGGGGAACACTGAAGCTTTCTTT.

V is TRBV4-1 and J is TRBJ1-1; 11 bases are shared with TRBD1. Unmatched junction bases numbered 9, after V lost 0 bases and J lost 3 bases. CDR1 and CDR2 from the germline V gene are MGHRA and YSYEKL. CDR3 length equals 18 residues. The CDR3 protein is CASSQDRTGGYVDTEAFF. The CDR3 region has the DNA TGCGCCAGCAGCCAAGATCGGACAGGGGGCTATGTGGACACTGAAGCTTTCTTT.

The chain has TRBV7-7 and TRBJ2-7; D is possibly TRBD2 (6 bases). The CDR3 contains 13 residues. Germline loops: CDR1 SSHAT, CDR2 FNYEAQ (reference sequence). V lost 5 bases to trimming and J lost 2 bases, with 10 bases between them. The CDR3 DNA is TGTGCCAGCAGCATCGGACTAACCTACGAGCAGTACTTC. Its protein product is CASSIGLTYEQYF.

The rearrangement joins TRBV18 to TRBJ2-5; D may be TRBD2 (5 bases). Germline V CDR1 and CDR2: KGHSH, LQKENI. Trimming took 6 bases from V and 4 from J, leaving 12 bases between them. The CDR3 sequence is 13 residues long. Written as DNA, the CDR3 is TGTGCCAGCTCCCTGACTAAAGGAGAGACCCAGTACTTC. Its translation is CASSLTKGETQYF.

The chain has TRBV19 and TRBJ2-3, with 7 bases aligning to TRBD1. Germline V gene data show CDR1 as LNHDA and CDR2 as SQIVND (reference sequence). There are 15 residues in the CDR3. V was clipped by 2 bases and J by 2 bases; unmatched bases: 4. The CDR3 loop is CASSIRDRHTDTQYF. The DNA of the CDR3 is TGTGCCAGTAGTATAAGGGACAGACACACAGATACGCAGTATTTT.

The chain recombines TRBV6-5 with TRBJ2-5; possibly TRBD2 for D (7 bases). The V end was cut by 6 bases, the J end by 4 bases, with 15 bases between. The CDR3 consists of 14 residues. Germline V gives CDR1 MNHEY, CDR2 SVGAGI. The CDR3 is CASSPVRGGETQYF. The DNA for the CDR3 is TGTGCCAGCAGCCCCGTAAGGGGGGGAGAGACCCAGTACTTC.

The chain couples TRBV5-1 to TRBJ2-3; D unresolved. V was shortened by 9 bases and J by 0 bases, with 14 bases between the two germline ends. The germline gives CDR1 SGHRS, CDR2 YFSETQ. This CDR3 has 14 residues. The CDR3 DNA is TGCGCCATCAGGCGGAACCCTAGCACAGATACGCAGTATTTT. Amino acid sequence: CAIRRNPSTDTQYF.

The chain combines TRBV18 with TRBJ1-1; D remains ambiguous. The ends were cut back, 2 bases at V and 3 bases at J, with 7 bases in the middle. Per the germline V gene, CDR1 is KGHSH and CDR2 is LQKENI. This CDR3 spans 13 amino acids. The CDR3 DNA is TGTGCCAGCTCACCAGGGTTGGACACTGAAGCTTTCTTT. This encodes CASSPGLDTEAFF.

The gene calls are TRBV9 and TRBJ2-3; no clear D. Germline V gene lookup returns CDR1 SGDLS and CDR2 YYNGEE. This CDR3 spans 15 amino acids. V lost 4 bases and J 2 bases, leaving 14 bases between the germline ends. CDR3 amino acids: CASSQSAQITDTQYF. DNA for the CDR3: TGTGCCAGCAGCCAGTCTGCGCAGATCACAGATACGCAGTATTTT.

The V call is TRBV30, the J call TRBJ2-6; a weak D match, TRBD2 (6 bases). The CDR3 is 15 amino acids. The V gene's germline CDR1 is GTSNPN and CDR2 SVGIG (reference sequence). Trimming pared 3 bases from V and 3 bases from J, leaving 12 bases between. The CDR3 is CAWRGGAVGANVLTF. The CDR3 nucleotides are TGTGCCTGGAGGGGAGGCGCCGTTGGGGCCAACGTCCTGACTTTC.